A few counts support the clone carrying this TCR beta chain. Its antigen remains unknown. Ahead of thyroid surgery, no patient had received treatment of any kind. The record originates from a study of metastatic and nonmetastatic thyroid tumors. Study-wide findings and caveats: Across blood and tumor, TCR beta diversity in malignant thyroid tumors was reportedly significantly higher than in benign nodules.

TCRdb re-called clones from the PCR reads using MiXCR. The sample contains about 32,000 clones, about 18% of which appear only once. V shed 11 bases and J shed 8 bases, with 28 bases lying between them. Germline V CDR1 and CDR2: MNHNS, SASEGT. CDR3 length: 15 residues. The source is a female donor with papillary thyroid cancer or a benign thyroid nodule (not recorded which). Some clones in this sample may be carry-over from other donors' samples. The sequenced material came from blood. The chain links TRBV6-1 to TRBJ2-7; tentatively, D is TRBD1 (5 bases). CDR3 sequence: CASPPFGAGLDKQYF. CDR3 in DNA: TGTGCCTCCCCACCCTTTGGGGCAGGCTTAGATAAGCAGTACTTC.